The rows below give T cell receptor beta chains drawn from one sample of a study of CD8 T cells in Susac syndrome. Using its own MiXCR run on the immunoSEQ multiplex PCR reads, TCRdb lists one record per CDR3 protein. The sample holds more than 75,000 distinct CDR3 sequences; 85% to 95% are singletons and the top ten take around 0.3%. Sequences were obtained from CD8+ T cells from PBMCs. The source of these receptors is a human donor in good health. CDR3s include the opening cysteine and the closing phenylalanine or tryptophan. Each record gives: CDR3 DNA, CDR3 protein, D gene, J gene, V gene, clone size. D genes are given only for firm matches. Clone sizes are given selectively: once, few, many, or a class where the clone is expanded.

CDR3nt: TGTGCCAGCAGGGGCGGGGGGGGAAACAATGAGCAGTTCTTC; CDR3aa: CASRGGGGNNEQFF; d_gene: TRBD2; j_gene: TRBJ2-1; v_gene: TRBV11-2; abundance: NA
CDR3nt: TGTGCCAGTAGCCCGCCGCGGGGGGCTGTCTACGAGCAGTACTTC; CDR3aa: CASSPPRGAVYEQYF; d_gene: TRBD2; j_gene: TRBJ2-7; v_gene: TRBV19; abundance: NA
CDR3nt: TGTGCCAGCAGTGACACTAGCGGGGGGGCCACAGATACGCAGTATTTT; CDR3aa: CASSDTSGGATDTQYF; d_gene: TRBD2; j_gene: TRBJ2-3; v_gene: TRBV6-4; abundance: NA
CDR3nt: TGTGCCAGTAGGACCGTACGGACAGGCCTCATGAACACTGAAGCTTTCTTT; CDR3aa: CASRTVRTGLMNTEAFF; d_gene: TRBD1; j_gene: TRBJ1-1; v_gene: TRBV19; abundance: once
CDR3nt: TGTGCCAGCAGCCCATCACTTAATTCACCCCTCCACTTT; CDR3aa: CASSPSLNSPLHF; d_gene: NA; j_gene: TRBJ1-6; v_gene: TRBV7-2; abundance: NA
CDR3nt: TGTGCCAGCAGCTTAGACAGTGATGAGCAGTACTTC; CDR3aa: CASSLDSDEQYF; d_gene: NA; j_gene: TRBJ2-7; v_gene: TRBV7-9; abundance: once
CDR3nt: TGTGCCAGCAGCGTTGCAGGGGACTATGGCTACACCTTC; CDR3aa: CASSVAGDYGYTF; d_gene: NA; j_gene: TRBJ1-2; v_gene: TRBV9; abundance: NA
CDR3nt: TGCAGTGCTAGTGTAGGGATTTTCTACAATGAGCAGTTCTTC; CDR3aa: CSASVGIFYNEQFF; d_gene: NA; j_gene: TRBJ2-1; v_gene: TRBV20-1; abundance: NA
CDR3nt: TGTGCCGCCCGGGGTAGCGGCGTCTCGGGGGAGCTGTTTTTT; CDR3aa: CAARGSGVSGELFF; d_gene: NA; j_gene: TRBJ2-2; v_gene: TRBV6-5; abundance: NA
CDR3nt: TGCGCCAGCAGTGAGTCTGGGACAGGGAGAGAAGGCGGCTACACCTTC; CDR3aa: CASSESGTGREGGYTF; d_gene: TRBD1; j_gene: TRBJ1-2; v_gene: TRBV10-2; abundance: NA
CDR3nt: TGCAGCGTTACCGGACTAGCGGATTACTCCTACGAGCAGTACTTC; CDR3aa: CSVTGLADYSYEQYF; d_gene: TRBD2; j_gene: TRBJ2-7; v_gene: TRBV29-1; abundance: NA
CDR3nt: TGTGCCAGCAGCTCTCCAGGGGGCGCATCTGGAAACACCATATATTTT; CDR3aa: CASSSPGGASGNTIYF; d_gene: TRBD1; j_gene: TRBJ1-3; v_gene: TRBV9; abundance: once
CDR3nt: TGTGCCATCAGTGAGCCCGGGGTTGGAGAGACCCAGTACTTC; CDR3aa: CAISEPGVGETQYF; d_gene: NA; j_gene: TRBJ2-5; v_gene: TRBV10-3; abundance: NA
CDR3nt: TGCGCCAGCAGCCAAGATATAAGTTCGGCTAGCGCCCCAGATACGCAGTATTTT; CDR3aa: CASSQDISSASAPDTQYF; d_gene: NA; j_gene: TRBJ2-3; v_gene: TRBV4-1; abundance: NA
CDR3nt: TGCAGCGTTCAGGACAGCGCCTACGAGCAGTACTTC; CDR3aa: CSVQDSAYEQYF; d_gene: NA; j_gene: TRBJ2-7; v_gene: TRBV29-1; abundance: NA
CDR3nt: TGTGCCAGCAGTGGAGAGGACAGGGGATACACCGGGGAGCTGTTTTTT; CDR3aa: CASSGEDRGYTGELFF; d_gene: TRBD1; j_gene: TRBJ2-2; v_gene: TRBV6-1; abundance: NA
CDR3nt: TGTGCCAGCAGCTTGGGACTAGCGGGAGGTAATGAGCAGTTCTTC; CDR3aa: CASSLGLAGGNEQFF; d_gene: TRBD2; j_gene: TRBJ2-1; v_gene: TRBV5-6; abundance: NA
CDR3nt: TGCAGCGTGCCAGGGGAGGGTAGCTCCTACAATGAGCAGTTCTTC; CDR3aa: CSVPGEGSSYNEQFF; d_gene: NA; j_gene: TRBJ2-1; v_gene: TRBV29-1; abundance: NA
CDR3nt: TGTGCCAGCAGCCAAGGGGCCGCAGCCCAAGAGACCCAGTACTTC; CDR3aa: CASSQGAAAQETQYF; d_gene: NA; j_gene: TRBJ2-5; v_gene: TRBV6-6; abundance: NA
CDR3nt: TGTGCCAGTGGGACTAGCGGGACCGGGGAGCTGTTTTTT; CDR3aa: CASGTSGTGELFF; d_gene: TRBD2; j_gene: TRBJ2-2; v_gene: TRBV27; abundance: NA
CDR3nt: TGTGCCAGCAGTTTATCCAAATACACGGGGGAGAGGGGCGGGGAGCTGTTTTTT; CDR3aa: CASSLSKYTGERGGELFF; d_gene: NA; j_gene: TRBJ2-2; v_gene: TRBV27; abundance: NA
CDR3nt: TGCGCCAGCAGTCAGGGGCGGGGGCTGGGTAATTCACCCCTCCACTTT; CDR3aa: CASSQGRGLGNSPLHF; d_gene: NA; j_gene: TRBJ1-6; v_gene: TRBV23-1; abundance: NA
CDR3nt: TGTGCCAGCAGTTACTCGACCAGGGTCTCCTACGAGCAGTACTTC; CDR3aa: CASSYSTRVSYEQYF; d_gene: NA; j_gene: TRBJ2-7; v_gene: TRBV6-5; abundance: NA
CDR3nt: TGTGCCAGCAGCGGTGGACGCCAAGCTTTCTTT; CDR3aa: CASSGGRQAFF; d_gene: NA; j_gene: TRBJ1-1; v_gene: TRBV13; abundance: once
CDR3nt: TGTGCCAGCAGTTTATATCGGACAGGGTGGGGCTACACCTTC; CDR3aa: CASSLYRTGWGYTF; d_gene: TRBD1; j_gene: TRBJ1-2; v_gene: TRBV27; abundance: NA
CDR3nt: TGCAGCGTTGATGCCACTCGGGGACAGGGGGCAAAAGGGCCAAAAGAGACCCAGTACTTC; CDR3aa: CSVDATRGQGAKGPKETQYF; d_gene: TRBD1; j_gene: TRBJ2-5; v_gene: TRBV29-1; abundance: NA
CDR3nt: TGTGCCAGCAGTTACGGCAGGGGTAGCAATCAGCCCCAGCATTTT; CDR3aa: CASSYGRGSNQPQHF; d_gene: NA; j_gene: TRBJ1-5; v_gene: TRBV6-6; abundance: NA
CDR3nt: TGTGCCAGCCGGGACAGGAGAACCTACGAGCAGTACTTC; CDR3aa: CASRDRRTYEQYF; d_gene: TRBD1; j_gene: TRBJ2-7; v_gene: TRBV6-1; abundance: NA
CDR3nt: TGTGCCAGCAGCCCGAATCCGGGACAGGGTTCAGATACGCAGTATTTT; CDR3aa: CASSPNPGQGSDTQYF; d_gene: TRBD1; j_gene: TRBJ2-3; v_gene: TRBV6-1; abundance: NA
CDR3nt: TGTGCCAGCAGATCGGGACTAGCGGGAACCTGGAATGAGCAGTTCTTC; CDR3aa: CASRSGLAGTWNEQFF; d_gene: TRBD2; j_gene: TRBJ2-1; v_gene: TRBV6-1; abundance: NA
CDR3nt: TGCAGTGCTAGAAGGGGTCCGAGCAATCAGCCCCAGCATTTT; CDR3aa: CSARRGPSNQPQHF; d_gene: NA; j_gene: TRBJ1-5; v_gene: TRBV20-1; abundance: NA
CDR3nt: TGCAGTGCTTTAGGGGACAGTTCTTACTATGGCTACACCTTC; CDR3aa: CSALGDSSYYGYTF; d_gene: TRBD1; j_gene: TRBJ1-2; v_gene: TRBV20-1; abundance: NA
CDR3nt: TGTGCCAGCAGTTACTTCGCGGGGGCAAGCGAGCAGTACTTC; CDR3aa: CASSYFAGASEQYF; d_gene: NA; j_gene: TRBJ2-7; v_gene: TRBV6-5; abundance: NA
CDR3nt: TGTGCCAGCAGTCATGACAGGGCTAGCACAGATACGCAGTATTTT; CDR3aa: CASSHDRASTDTQYF; d_gene: TRBD1; j_gene: TRBJ2-3; v_gene: TRBV3-1; abundance: NA
CDR3nt: TGTGCCAGCAGTGCCGGACCAGGCTATAGCAATCAGCCCCAGCATTTT; CDR3aa: CASSAGPGYSNQPQHF; d_gene: NA; j_gene: TRBJ1-5; v_gene: TRBV6-1; abundance: NA
CDR3nt: TGTGCCAGCAAAAACGGTCCGTCCGGGCCTGAAGCTTTCTTT; CDR3aa: CASKNGPSGPEAFF; d_gene: NA; j_gene: TRBJ1-1; v_gene: TRBV6-1; abundance: NA
CDR3nt: TGTGCCAGCAGCCCCCCCGACAGGCTGGGCGGAGAGACCCAGTACTTC; CDR3aa: CASSPPDRLGGETQYF; d_gene: NA; j_gene: TRBJ2-5; v_gene: TRBV5-5; abundance: NA
CDR3nt: TGTGCCTGGAGTGGCGGCAGCCCGAACACTGAAGCTTTCTTT; CDR3aa: CAWSGGSPNTEAFF; d_gene: NA; j_gene: TRBJ1-1; v_gene: TRBV30; abundance: NA
CDR3nt: TGTGCCAGCGGGACCGGGACGGCTAATCAGCCCCAGCATTTT; CDR3aa: CASGTGTANQPQHF; d_gene: NA; j_gene: TRBJ1-5; v_gene: TRBV6-5; abundance: NA
CDR3nt: TGTGCCAGCAGAGCCCCTACGGAGGAGCAGTTCTTC; CDR3aa: CASRAPTEEQFF; d_gene: NA; j_gene: TRBJ2-1; v_gene: TRBV27; abundance: NA
CDR3nt: TGTGCCAGCAGCCCAACGACAGGGAGCTCCTATAATTCACCCCTCCACTTT; CDR3aa: CASSPTTGSSYNSPLHF; d_gene: TRBD1; j_gene: TRBJ1-6; v_gene: TRBV7-2; abundance: NA
CDR3nt: TGTGCCAGCAGGGGACAGAACACCGGGGAGCTGTTTTTT; CDR3aa: CASRGQNTGELFF; d_gene: NA; j_gene: TRBJ2-2; v_gene: TRBV12-3/TRBV12-4; abundance: NA
CDR3nt: TGTGCCAGCAGTCCAGCAGGGGGTTTGGCGGGTGGCTACACCTTC; CDR3aa: CASSPAGGLAGGYTF; d_gene: TRBD1; j_gene: TRBJ1-2; v_gene: TRBV27; abundance: NA
CDR3nt: TGTGCCAGCAGCCCCCGGGCTTCAGTGGAGACCCAGTACTTC; CDR3aa: CASSPRASVETQYF; d_gene: NA; j_gene: TRBJ2-5; v_gene: TRBV9; abundance: NA